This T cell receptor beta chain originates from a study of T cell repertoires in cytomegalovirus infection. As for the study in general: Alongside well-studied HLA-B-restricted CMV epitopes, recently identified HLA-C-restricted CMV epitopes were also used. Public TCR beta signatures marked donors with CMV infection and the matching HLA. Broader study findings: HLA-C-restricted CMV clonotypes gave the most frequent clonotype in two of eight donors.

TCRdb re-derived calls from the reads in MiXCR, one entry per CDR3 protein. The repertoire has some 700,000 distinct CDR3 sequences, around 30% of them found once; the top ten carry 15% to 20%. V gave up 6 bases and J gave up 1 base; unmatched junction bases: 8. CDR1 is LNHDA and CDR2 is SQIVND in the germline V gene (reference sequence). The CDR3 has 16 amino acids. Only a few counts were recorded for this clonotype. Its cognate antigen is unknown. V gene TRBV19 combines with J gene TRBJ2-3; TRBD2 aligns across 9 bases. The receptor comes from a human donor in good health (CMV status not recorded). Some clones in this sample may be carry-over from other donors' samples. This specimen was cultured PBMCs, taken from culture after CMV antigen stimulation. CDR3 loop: CASSLRLAVGTDTQYF. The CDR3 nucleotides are TGTGCCAGTAGCCTTCGACTAGCGGTCGGCACAGATACGCAGTATTTT.